This T cell receptor beta chain was identified during a study of blood T cell repertoires in COVID-19. The overall study: Acute-phase and convalescent COVID-19 samples originated in the United States, Italy and Spain.

Original processing methods: Amplified reference gene primers provided the basis for estimating nucleated cell counts. Clones were sequenced by immunoSEQ multiplex PCR, and TCRdb holds only the in-frame ones, with some missing. The D gene and trimming were derived from the DNA, and the V and J assignments and clone size from that table. The sample has approximately 150,000 clones, 81% seen once. Sequencing was performed on peripheral blood. The receptor was isolated from a man aged 55 to 70 with active or convalescent COVID-19.

The CDR3 sequence is CASSPPGLAGSVVEQFF. In DNA form, the CDR3 reads TGTGCCAGCTCACCTCCGGGACTAGCGGGATCTGTTGTTGAGCAGTTCTTC. The rearrangement links TRBV18 to TRBJ2-1; 13 nucleotides align to TRBD2. Germline loops: CDR1 KGHSH, CDR2 LQKENI. This CDR3 comprises 17 residues. J lost 9 bases, V lost 3 bases, and 11 bases had no gene match.